This T cell receptor beta chain was found in a study of blood T cell repertoires in COVID-19. Overall study: COVID-19 samples collected from the United States, Italy and Spain covered acute and convalescent phases.

The study recruited people aged roughly 18 to 100 years across roughly 25 US areas. Recovered status in Cohort 3 required two negative PCRs, clearance, or symptom resolution. This clone has a handful of counts. The germline CDR1 and CDR2 sequences are SGHTA and FQGNSA. The CDR3 has 13 residues. V shed 5 bases and J 2 bases; nucleotides not matched to a gene: 3. TCRdb's table, derived via immunoSEQ multiplex PCR, lists solely in-frame clones and lacks some. Of about 380,000 clones in the sample, about 90% were seen once. The sample consisted of PBMCs or T cells enriched from blood (not recorded which). This chain joins TRBV7-2 and TRBJ2-7; 7 nucleotides line up with TRBD2. This receptor was obtained from a young woman who had recovered from COVID-19. CDR3 coding DNA: TGTGCCAGCAGCGAGCGGGGCACCTACGAGCAGTACTTC. It encodes CASSERGTYEQYF.